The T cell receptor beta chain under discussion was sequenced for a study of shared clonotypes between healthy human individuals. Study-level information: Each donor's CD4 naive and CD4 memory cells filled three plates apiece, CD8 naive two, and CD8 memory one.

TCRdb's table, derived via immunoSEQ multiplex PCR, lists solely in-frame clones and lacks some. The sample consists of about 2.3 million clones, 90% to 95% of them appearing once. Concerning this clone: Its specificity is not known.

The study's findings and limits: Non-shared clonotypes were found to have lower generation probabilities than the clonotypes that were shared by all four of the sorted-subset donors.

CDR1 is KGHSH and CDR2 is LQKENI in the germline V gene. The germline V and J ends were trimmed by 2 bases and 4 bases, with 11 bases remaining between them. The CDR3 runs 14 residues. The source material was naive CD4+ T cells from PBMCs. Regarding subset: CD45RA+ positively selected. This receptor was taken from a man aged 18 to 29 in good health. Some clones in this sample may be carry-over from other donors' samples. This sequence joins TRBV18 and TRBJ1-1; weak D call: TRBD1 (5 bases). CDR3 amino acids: CASSPIEGTTEAFF. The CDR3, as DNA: TGTGCCAGCTCACCAATCGAGGGGACCACTGAAGCTTTCTTT.